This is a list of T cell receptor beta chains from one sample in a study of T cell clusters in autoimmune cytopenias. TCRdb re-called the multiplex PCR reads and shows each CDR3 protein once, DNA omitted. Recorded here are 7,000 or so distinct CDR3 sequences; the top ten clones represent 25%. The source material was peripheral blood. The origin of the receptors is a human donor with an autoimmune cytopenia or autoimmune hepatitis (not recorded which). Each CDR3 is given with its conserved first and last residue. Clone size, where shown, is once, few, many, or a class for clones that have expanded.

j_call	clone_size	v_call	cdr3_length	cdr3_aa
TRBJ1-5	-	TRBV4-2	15	CASSQMDGSNQPQHF
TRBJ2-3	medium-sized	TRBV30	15	CAWSVGLAGTDTQYF
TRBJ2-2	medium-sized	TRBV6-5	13	CASRRDLAGELFF
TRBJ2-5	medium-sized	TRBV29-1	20	CSVVLRAVGGLGEPQETQYF
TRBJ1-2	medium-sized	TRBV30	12	CAWSGQAYGYTF
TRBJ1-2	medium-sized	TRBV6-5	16	CASTSGGTGGNYGYTF
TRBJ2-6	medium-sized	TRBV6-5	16	CASSSRGGAGANVLTF
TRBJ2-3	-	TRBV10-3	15	CAISESRGPTDTQYF
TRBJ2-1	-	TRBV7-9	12	CAREVQGIGPFF
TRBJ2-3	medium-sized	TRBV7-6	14	CASSLAGMADTQYF
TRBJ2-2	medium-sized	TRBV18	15	CASSPYAGDTGELFF
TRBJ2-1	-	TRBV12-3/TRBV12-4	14	CASSSKTVFHEQFF
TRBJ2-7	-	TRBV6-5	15	CASSLRGGGSYEQYF
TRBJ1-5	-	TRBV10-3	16	CAISEPGEASGQPQHF
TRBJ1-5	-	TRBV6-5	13	CASRDSFDQPQHF
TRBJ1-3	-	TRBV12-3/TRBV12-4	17	CASSLQALGQGGNTIYF
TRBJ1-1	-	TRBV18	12	CASSPTASQAFF
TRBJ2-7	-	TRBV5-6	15	CASSLVGQGLREQYF
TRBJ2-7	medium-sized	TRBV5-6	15	CASSLEGLATYEQYF
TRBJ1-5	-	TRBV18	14	CASSPSGINQPQHF
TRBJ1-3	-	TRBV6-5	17	CASRVDRETSYGNTIYF
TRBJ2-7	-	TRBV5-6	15	CASSLAVKGVGEQYF
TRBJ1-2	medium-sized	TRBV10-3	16	CAISDTYSLLNYGYTF
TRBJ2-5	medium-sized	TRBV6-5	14	CASSYQGGQETQYF
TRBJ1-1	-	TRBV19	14	CASRQPAMNTEAFF
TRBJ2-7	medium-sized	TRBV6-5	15	CASNSGTSGSDEQYF
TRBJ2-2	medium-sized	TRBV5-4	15	CASSSSDRGQRELFF
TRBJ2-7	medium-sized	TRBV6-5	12	CATWGSSYEQYF